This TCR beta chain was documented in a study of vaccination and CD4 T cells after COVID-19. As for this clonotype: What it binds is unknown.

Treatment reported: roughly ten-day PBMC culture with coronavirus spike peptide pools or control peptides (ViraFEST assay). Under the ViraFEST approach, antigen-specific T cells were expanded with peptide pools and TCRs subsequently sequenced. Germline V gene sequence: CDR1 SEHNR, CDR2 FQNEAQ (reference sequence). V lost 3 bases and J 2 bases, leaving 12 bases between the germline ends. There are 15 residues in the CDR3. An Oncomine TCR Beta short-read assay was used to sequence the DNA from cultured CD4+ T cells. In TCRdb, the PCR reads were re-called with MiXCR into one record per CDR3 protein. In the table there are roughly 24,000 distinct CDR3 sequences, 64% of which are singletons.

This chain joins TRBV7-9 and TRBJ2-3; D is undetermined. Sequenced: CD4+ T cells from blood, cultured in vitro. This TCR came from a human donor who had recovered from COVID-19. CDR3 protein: CASSFRPGSTDTQYF. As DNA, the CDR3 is TGTGCCAGCAGCTTCCGGCCTGGATCCACAGATACGCAGTATTTT.